This is a list of T cell receptor beta chains from one sample in a study of Graves' ophthalmopathy and Graves' hyperthyroidism. TCRdb re-analysed the multiplex PCR reads in MiXCR, keeping a single row per CDR3 protein. The repertoire holds 200,000 to 250,000 distinct CDR3 sequences, with under 25% as singletons. Sample: peripheral blood. These receptors all stem from a woman in her fifties or sixties with Graves' ophthalmopathy. Each CDR3 is given with its conserved first and last residue. D genes are given only for firm matches. The size field is filled for only some rows; it gives once, few, many or a size class.

>-|TRBV6-5|-|TRBJ1-2
CASSLGRVKGFYGYTF
TGTGCCAGCAGTTTAGGCAGGGTGAAAGGATTCTATGGCTACACCTTC
>many|TRBV7-9|-|TRBJ1-6
CASSLGVPYNSPLHF
TGTGCCAGCAGCCTAGGGGTCCCCTATAATTCACCCCTCCACTTT
>many|TRBV6-2/TRBV6-3|-|TRBJ2-7
CASSYGTPSYEQYF
TGTGCCAGCAGTTACGGGACCCCGTCCTACGAGCAGTACTTC
>many|TRBV29-1|TRBD1|TRBJ1-2
CSVGESRGLSGYTF
TGCAGCGTCGGAGAATCAAGGGGGCTCAGTGGCTACACCTTC
>many|TRBV6-5|-|TRBJ2-7
CASSYRTGKLSYEQYF
TGTGCCAGCAGTTACCGCACGGGAAAACTCTCCTACGAGCAGTACTTC
>-|TRBV5-1|TRBD2|TRBJ2-5
CASSGGLAGGPPNSQETQYF
TGCGCCAGCAGCGGGGGACTAGCGGGAGGGCCCCCCAACAGCCAAGAGACCCAGTACTTC
>many|TRBV12-3/TRBV12-4|-|TRBJ1-2
CASSRGGYTF
TGTGCCAGCAGTCGAGGTGGCTACACCTTC
>many|TRBV6-1|TRBD2|TRBJ2-4
CASRQREGRINIQYF
TGTGCCAGCAGACAGCGGGAGGGCCGAATAAACATTCAGTACTTC
>many|TRBV4-2|-|TRBJ1-2
CASSQDEGVNYGYTF
TGTGCCAGCAGCCAAGACGAGGGGGTTAACTATGGCTACACCTTC
>many|TRBV7-8|TRBD1|TRBJ1-2
CASSLAGQPSNPYGYTF
TGTGCCAGCAGCTTAGCGGGACAGCCTTCAAACCCCTATGGCTACACCTTC
>-|TRBV13|-|TRBJ2-7
CASSLPLNYEQYF
TGTGCCAGCAGCTTACCTCTAAACTACGAGCAGTACTTC
>many|TRBV9|-|TRBJ2-7
CASSVGGGDWSGEQYF
TGTGCCAGCAGCGTAGGGGGCGGAGACTGGTCCGGCGAGCAGTACTTC
>-|TRBV2|-|TRBJ2-7
CASSDLLDSYEQYF
TGTGCCAGCAGTGATTTGCTGGATTCCTACGAGCAGTACTTC
>many|TRBV28|-|TRBJ2-7
CASSPNRAYEQYF
TGTGCCAGCAGTCCCAACAGGGCCTACGAGCAGTACTTC
>many|TRBV20-1|-|TRBJ2-7
CSARDRGRSGYEQYF
TGCAGTGCTAGAGATCGGGGACGGTCGGGCTACGAGCAGTACTTC
>many|TRBV7-7|TRBD2|TRBJ2-5
CASSLQREGRETQYF
TGTGCTAGCAGCTTACAGCGGGAGGGCCGAGAGACCCAGTACTTC
>many|TRBV15|TRBD2|TRBJ2-7
CATSSIAGAYEQYF
TGTGCCACCAGCTCGATAGCGGGAGCCTACGAGCAGTACTTC
>-|TRBV3-1|-|TRBJ2-5
CASSQVGGGAQETQYF
TGTGCCAGCAGCCAAGTGGGGGGAGGAGCTCAAGAGACCCAGTACTTC
>-|TRBV27|TRBD2|TRBJ2-7
CASRRAGPDYEQYF
TGTGCCAGCAGAAGAGCGGGACCCGACTACGAGCAGTACTTC
>-|TRBV6-1|TRBD1|TRBJ1-2
CASRSGTGTNGYTF
TGTGCCAGCAGGTCCGGGACAGGGACGAATGGCTACACCTTC
>many|TRBV28|-|TRBJ1-5
CASTRGSRNQPQHF
TGTGCCAGCACCCGAGGGTCAAGGAATCAGCCCCAGCATTTT
>many|TRBV27|TRBD2|TRBJ2-7
CASSIAGGRMTYEQYF
TGTGCCAGCAGTATAGCGGGAGGAAGGATGACCTACGAGCAGTACTTC
>once|TRBV10-2|-|TRBJ1-5
CASSESGFNQPQHF
TGCGCCAGCAGTGAATCAGGGTTCAATCAGCCCCAGCATTTT
>many|TRBV24-1|-|TRBJ1-2
CATSDKGSYGYTF
TGTGCCACCAGTGACAAAGGATCCTATGGCTACACCTTC
>-|TRBV24-1|-|TRBJ1-5
CATSDLRQPQHF
TGTGCCACCAGTGATTTGAGGCAGCCCCAGCATTTT
>many|TRBV28|-|TRBJ2-5
CASQDRDWGSETQYF
TGTGCCAGCCAGGACCGGGACTGGGGGTCTGAGACCCAGTACTTC
>many|TRBV6-2/TRBV6-3|TRBD2|TRBJ2-7
CASSFLTSENYEQYF
TGTGCCAGCAGTTTTCTAACTAGCGAGAACTACGAGCAGTACTTC
>-|TRBV28|TRBD1|TRBJ2-7
CASSPPMGQVGYEQYF
TGTGCCAGCAGTCCACCTATGGGACAGGTCGGCTACGAGCAGTACTTC
>many|TRBV2|-|TRBJ1-2
CASMSREVGGYTF
TGTGCCAGCATGAGTAGGGAGGTCGGGGGCTACACCTTC
>-|TRBV27|TRBD2|TRBJ2-7
CASGRLAGAYEQYF
TGTGCCAGCGGACGACTAGCGGGAGCCTACGAGCAGTACTTC
>many|TRBV20-1|-|TRBJ2-2
CSASRSSGTGELFF
TGCAGTGCCAGCAGGAGTAGCGGTACCGGGGAGCTGTTTTTT
>many|TRBV27|TRBD2|TRBJ2-2
CASSLGLAGAEGELFF
TGTGCCAGCAGTTTGGGACTAGCGGGAGCAGAAGGGGAGCTGTTTTTT
>-|TRBV6-1|-|TRBJ2-2
CASMPFMGTGELFF
TGTGCCAGCATGCCGTTTATGGGGACCGGGGAGCTGTTTTTT
>few|TRBV10-2|TRBD1|TRBJ1-2
CASSSPKDRKYGYTF
TGCGCCAGCAGTTCCCCCAAGGACAGGAAATATGGCTACACCTTC
>many|TRBV2|TRBD1|TRBJ1-2
CASSLTGTGGDGYTF
TGTGCCAGCAGTCTTACCGGGACAGGGGGCGATGGCTACACCTTC
>many|TRBV2|TRBD1|TRBJ2-5
CASSADRGETQYF
TGTGCCAGCAGTGCCGACAGGGGAGAGACCCAGTACTTC
>-|TRBV6-2/TRBV6-3|-|TRBJ1-5
CASSYRVNQPQHF
TGTGCCAGCAGTTACAGGGTCAATCAGCCCCAGCATTTT
>-|TRBV2|-|TRBJ2-2
CASRPLRNTGELFF
TGTGCCAGCAGACCACTAAGGAACACCGGGGAGCTGTTTTTT
>many|TRBV6-1|-|TRBJ1-1
CASSGPRLSQATEAFF
TGTGCCAGCAGTGGACCACGACTTTCCCAAGCAACTGAAGCTTTCTTT
>many|TRBV9|TRBD2|TRBJ2-7
CASSPYRLAHSYEQYF
TGTGCCAGCAGTCCCTACCGACTAGCGCACTCCTACGAGCAGTACTTC
>many|TRBV6-1|-|TRBJ1-2
CASSEENTNYGYTF
TGTGCCAGCAGTGAAGAAAACACTAACTATGGCTACACCTTC
>many|TRBV12-3/TRBV12-4|TRBD1|TRBJ2-4
CASKRQGELKNIQYF
TGTGCCAGCAAACGACAGGGCGAGCTCAAAAACATTCAGTACTTC
>few|TRBV19|TRBD1|TRBJ2-7
CASSRRTTGMSVDEQYF
TGTGCCAGTAGTCGTAGGACGACAGGGATGAGTGTCGACGAGCAGTACTTC
>many|TRBV12-3/TRBV12-4|TRBD2|TRBJ2-5
CASSHTGTSTEKGETQYF
TGTGCCAGCAGCCATACCGGGACTAGCACAGAAAAAGGAGAGACCCAGTACTTC
>few|TRBV5-5|-|TRBJ2-7
CTTKYRDGSWEQYF
TGTACCACCAAATACCGGGACGGGAGCTGGGAGCAGTACTTC
>-|TRBV5-1|-|TRBJ2-5
CASSLNLLVARETQYF
TGCGCCAGCAGCTTGAATCTCCTGGTAGCAAGAGAGACCCAGTACTTC
>many|TRBV6-5|TRBD1|TRBJ1-2
CAVAGQANYGYTF
TGTGCCGTGGCGGGACAGGCTAACTATGGCTACACCTTC
>-|TRBV29-1|-|TRBJ1-2
CSVEPQARGGYTF
TGCAGCGTTGAACCACAGGCAAGGGGTGGCTACACCTTC
>few|TRBV6-1|-|TRBJ2-7
CASSATATLYEQYF
TGTGCCAGCAGTGCGACAGCTACCCTCTACGAGCAGTACTTC
>many|TRBV5-1|-|TRBJ2-7
CASSLGQGGEQYF
TGCGCCAGCAGCTTGGGGCAGGGCGGCGAGCAGTACTTC
>many|TRBV12-3/TRBV12-4|-|TRBJ1-1
CASKKTGSGTEAFF
TGTGCCAGCAAGAAGACAGGATCGGGGACTGAAGCTTTCTTT
>many|TRBV12-3/TRBV12-4|-|TRBJ1-2
CASSSQTYGYTF
TGTGCCAGCAGTTCACAGACTTATGGCTACACCTTC
>many|TRBV5-1|-|TRBJ2-4
CASSPGRTERKNIQYF
TGCGCCAGCAGCCCAGGACGGACAGAAAGAAAAAACATTCAGTACTTC
>many|TRBV12-3/TRBV12-4|-|TRBJ1-1
CASRFRDRAFF
TGTGCCAGCAGATTCCGGGACCGAGCTTTCTTT
>many|TRBV12-3/TRBV12-4|TRBD1|TRBJ2-6
CASSQPGQGFAGANVLTF
TGTGCCAGCAGTCAACCGGGACAGGGATTTGCTGGGGCCAACGTCCTGACTTTC
>-|TRBV20-1|TRBD1|TRBJ1-2
CSARGSLDRVYGYTF
TGCAGTGCTAGAGGCTCCCTAGACAGGGTCTATGGCTACACCTTC
>few|TRBV27|-|TRBJ1-2
CASRTRLARGYTF
TGTGCCAGCAGAACGAGGCTGGCCCGGGGCTACACCTTC
>-|TRBV6-5|-|TRBJ1-6
CASSTGRDSPLHF
TGTGCCAGCAGTACAGGGCGGGATTCACCCCTCCACTTT